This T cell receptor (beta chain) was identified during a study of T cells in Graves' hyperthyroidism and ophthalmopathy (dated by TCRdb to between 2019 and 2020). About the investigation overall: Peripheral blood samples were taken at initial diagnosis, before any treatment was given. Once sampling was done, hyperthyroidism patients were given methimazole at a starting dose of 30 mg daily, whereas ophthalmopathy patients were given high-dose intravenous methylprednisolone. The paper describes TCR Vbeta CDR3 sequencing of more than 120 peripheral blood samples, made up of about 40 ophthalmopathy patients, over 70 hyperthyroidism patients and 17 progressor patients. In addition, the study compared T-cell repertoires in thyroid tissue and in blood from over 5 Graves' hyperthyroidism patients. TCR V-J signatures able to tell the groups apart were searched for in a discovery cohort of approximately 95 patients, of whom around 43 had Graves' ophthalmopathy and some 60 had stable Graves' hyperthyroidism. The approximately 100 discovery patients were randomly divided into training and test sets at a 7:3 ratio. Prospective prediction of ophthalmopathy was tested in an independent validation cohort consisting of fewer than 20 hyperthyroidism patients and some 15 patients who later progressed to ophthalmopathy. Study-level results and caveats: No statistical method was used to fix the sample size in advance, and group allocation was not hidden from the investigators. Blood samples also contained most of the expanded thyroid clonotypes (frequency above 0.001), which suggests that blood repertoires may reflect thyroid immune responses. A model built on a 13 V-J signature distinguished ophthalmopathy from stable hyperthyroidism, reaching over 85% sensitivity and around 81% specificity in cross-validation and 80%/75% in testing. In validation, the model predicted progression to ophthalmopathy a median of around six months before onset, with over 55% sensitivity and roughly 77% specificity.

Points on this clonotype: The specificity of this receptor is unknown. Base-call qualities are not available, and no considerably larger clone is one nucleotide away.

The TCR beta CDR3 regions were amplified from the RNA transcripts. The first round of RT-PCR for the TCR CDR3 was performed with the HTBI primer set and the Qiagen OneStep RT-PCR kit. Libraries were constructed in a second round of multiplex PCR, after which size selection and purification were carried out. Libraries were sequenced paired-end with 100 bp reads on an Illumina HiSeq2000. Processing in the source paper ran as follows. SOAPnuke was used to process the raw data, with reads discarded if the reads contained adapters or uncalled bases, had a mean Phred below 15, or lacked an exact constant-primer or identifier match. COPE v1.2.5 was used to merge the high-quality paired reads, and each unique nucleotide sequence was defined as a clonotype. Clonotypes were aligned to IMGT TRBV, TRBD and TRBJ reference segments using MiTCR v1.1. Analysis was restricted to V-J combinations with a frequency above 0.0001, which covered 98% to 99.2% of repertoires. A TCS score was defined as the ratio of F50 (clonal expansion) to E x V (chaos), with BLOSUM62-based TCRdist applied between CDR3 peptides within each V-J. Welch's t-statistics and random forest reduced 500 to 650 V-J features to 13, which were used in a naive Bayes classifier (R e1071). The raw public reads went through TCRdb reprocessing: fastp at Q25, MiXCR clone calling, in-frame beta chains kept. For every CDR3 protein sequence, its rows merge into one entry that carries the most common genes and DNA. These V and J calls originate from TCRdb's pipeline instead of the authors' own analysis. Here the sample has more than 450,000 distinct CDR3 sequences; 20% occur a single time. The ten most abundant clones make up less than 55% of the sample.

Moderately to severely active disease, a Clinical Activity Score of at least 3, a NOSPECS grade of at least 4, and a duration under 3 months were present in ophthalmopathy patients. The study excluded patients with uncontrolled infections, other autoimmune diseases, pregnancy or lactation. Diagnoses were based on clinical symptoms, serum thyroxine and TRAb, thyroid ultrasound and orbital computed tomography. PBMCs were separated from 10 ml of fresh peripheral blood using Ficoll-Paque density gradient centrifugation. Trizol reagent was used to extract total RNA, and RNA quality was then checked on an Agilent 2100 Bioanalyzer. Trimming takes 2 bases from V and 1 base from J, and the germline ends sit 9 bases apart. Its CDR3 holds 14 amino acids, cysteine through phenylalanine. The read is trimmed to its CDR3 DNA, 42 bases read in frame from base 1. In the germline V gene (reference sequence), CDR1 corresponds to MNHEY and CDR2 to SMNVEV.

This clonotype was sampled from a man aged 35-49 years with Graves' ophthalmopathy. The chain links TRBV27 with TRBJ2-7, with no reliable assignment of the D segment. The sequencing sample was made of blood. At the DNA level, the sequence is TGTGCCAGCAGTTTACAACCGAGTTCCTACGAGCAGTACTTC. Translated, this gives CASSLQPSSYEQYF.